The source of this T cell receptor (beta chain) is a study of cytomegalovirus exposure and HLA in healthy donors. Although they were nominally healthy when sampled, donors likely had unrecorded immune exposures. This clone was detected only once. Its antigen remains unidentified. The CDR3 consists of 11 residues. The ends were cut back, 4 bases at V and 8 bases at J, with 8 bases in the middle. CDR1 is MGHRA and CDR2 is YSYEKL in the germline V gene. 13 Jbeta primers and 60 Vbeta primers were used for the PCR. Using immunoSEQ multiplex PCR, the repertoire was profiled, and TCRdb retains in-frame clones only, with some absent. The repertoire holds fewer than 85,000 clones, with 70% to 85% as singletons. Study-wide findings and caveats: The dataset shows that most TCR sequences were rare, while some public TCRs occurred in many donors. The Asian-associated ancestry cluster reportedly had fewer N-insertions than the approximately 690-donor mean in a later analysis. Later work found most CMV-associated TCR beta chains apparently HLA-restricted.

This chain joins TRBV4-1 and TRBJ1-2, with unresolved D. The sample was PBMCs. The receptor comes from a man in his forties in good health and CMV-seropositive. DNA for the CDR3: TGCGCCAGCAGCCGTAGTAACGGCTACACCTTC. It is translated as CASSRSNGYTF.